Below, 30 T cell receptor beta chains from the same sample are listed, as sequenced in a study of T-cell memory formation after mild COVID-19. TCRdb ran MiXCR on the 5' RACE reads and lists one entry per CDR3 protein. Of 200,000 to 250,000 distinct CDR3 sequences listed, approximately 30% are singletons. The sample was PBMCs or a T cell subset sorted from them (not recorded which). These receptors came from an adult woman who had mild COVID-19 (a few samples of this study predate the infection). Cell type and time point are not known.

This clonotype occurred a few times. The genes are TRBV20-1 and TRBJ1-1; TRBD1 matches 7 bases. Germline V lookup: CDR1 DFQATT, CDR2 SNEGSKA (reference sequence). The CDR3 is 13 amino acids. The V gene end was trimmed by 6 bases and the J gene end by 11 bases; junction bases not matched to a gene: 15. The CDR3 DNA sequence: TGCAGTGCCTGGGGACAGCGGACTCTGGGTGCTTTCTTT. It translates to CSAWGQRTLGAFF.

This chain connects TRBV21-1 to TRBJ2-1; TRBD2, the table's D call, was not compared with the DNA. TRBV21-1 is a known pseudogene. The CDR3 length is 19 residues. CDR3 sequence reads: CASSKVGRLAGVFYNEQFF. The CDR3 nucleotides read TGTGCCAGCAGCAAAGTAGGGAGGCTGGCGGGAGTGTTCTACAATGAGCAGTTCTTC.

The CDR3 region is CASSAEAFF. The CDR3 nucleotides read TGTGCCAGCAGCGCTGAAGCTTTCTTT. The chain carries TRBV7-9 and TRBJ1-1; D not certain. V was pared by 5 bases and J by 6 bases, with 1 base between. This CDR3 has 9 residues. The germline CDR1 and CDR2 sequences are SEHNR and FQNEAQ (reference sequence). Together with reference TRBV7-9 and TRBJ1-1, the CDR3 gives the full variable domain: DTGVSQNPRHKITKRGQNVTFRCDPISEHNRLYWYRQTLGQGPEFLTYFQNEAQLEKSRLLSDRFSAERPKGSFSTLEIQRTEQGDSAMYLCASSAEAFFGQGTRLTVV.

This clonotype was observed a handful of times. The V call is TRBV24-1, the J call TRBJ2-3; D is ambiguous. The V end was cut by 5 bases, the J end by 1 base, with 12 bases between. The CDR3 length is 15 residues. The germline gives CDR1 KGHDR, CDR2 SFDVKD. As DNA, the CDR3 is TGTGCCACCAGTGTTTACGACGGCCGCACAGATACGCAGTATTTT. Encoded protein: CATSVYDGRTDTQYF.

Comment on this clonotype: With a much larger clone just one base away, this may be a read error. The V gene is TRBV24-1, the J gene TRBJ2-3, with 9 bases fitting TRBD2. Trimming cost V 4 bases and J 1 base; bases outside gene matches: 5. CDR1 and CDR2 (germline): KGHDR, SFDVKD. The length of the CDR3 is 16 residues. The CDR3, as DNA: TGTGCCACCAGTGACTATAGCGGGGGCTGCACAGATACGCAGTATTTT. As protein: CATSDYSGGCTDTQYF.

The rearrangement uses TRBV24-1 and TRBJ2-1; 15 nucleotides line up with TRBD2. Germline values: CDR1 KGHDR, CDR2 SFDVKD. Trimming cost V 2 bases and J 12 bases; bases outside gene matches: 10. The CDR3 consists of 17 residues. This CDR3 reads CATSDYGLAGGRVVQFF. The CDR3 DNA reads TGTGCCACCAGTGATTACGGACTAGCGGGGGGGCGGGTAGTGCAGTTCTTC.

This clonotype was seen more than once but under ten times. CDR3 loop: CSASGTSGRGTDTQYF. In DNA, the CDR3 is TGCAGTGCTAGCGGTACCAGCGGGAGGGGCACAGATACGCAGTATTTT. This sequence joins TRBV20-1 and TRBJ2-3; TRBD2 matches at 10 bases. Germline values: CDR1 DFQATT, CDR2 SNEGSKA (reference sequence). With V trimmed by 3 bases and J by 1 base, 7 bases remained unmatched. This CDR3 comprises 16 residues.

The chain joins TRBV6-1 to TRBJ1-4; no reliable D call. Trimming shortened V by 5 bases and J by 4 bases, and 14 bases separated the two germline ends. This CDR3 contains 15 residues. CDR1 is MNHNS, CDR2 SASEGT, per germline. The CDR3 here is CASSTRAGVNEKLFF. CDR3 nucleotide sequence: TGTGCCAGCAGTACGCGGGCAGGTGTTAATGAAAAACTGTTTTTT.

J is TRBJ2-1 and V is TRBV5-1, with D perhaps TRBD1 or TRBD2 (5 bases each). Germline CDR1 reads SGHRS; CDR2 reads YFSETQ. V shed 4 bases and J shed 7 bases, with 18 bases lying between them. This CDR3 region has 15 residues. The CDR3 region is CASSLIPGRWNEQFF. DNA of the CDR3: TGCGCCAGCAGCCTCATACCGGGGCGATGGAATGAGCAGTTCTTC.

This clonotype was detected many times. The chain couples TRBV5-1 to TRBJ2-1; D remains unclear. The V end lost 4 bases, the J end lost 0 bases, and 14 bases lay between the germline ends. This CDR3 is 16 amino acids long. CDR1 and CDR2 (germline): SGHRS, YFSETQ. The CDR3 DNA reads TGCGCCAGCAGCGCAGAAACGGGTATCTCCTACAATGAGCAGTTCTTC. Residues: CASSAETGISYNEQFF.

This clonotype has more than one count but fewer than ten. The gene calls are TRBV20-1 and TRBJ1-2; D is undetermined. Germline V CDR1 and CDR2: DFQATT, SNEGSKA (reference sequence). V lost 0 bases and J 7 bases, leaving 15 bases between the germline ends. The CDR3 consists of 14 residues. CDR3 bases: TGCAGTGCTAGAGATAAATGGACGGACGGTGGCTACACCTTC. Translation: CSARDKWTDGGYTF.

This clonotype has only a few counts. The V call is TRBV7-2, the J call TRBJ1-1; D remains ambiguous. The CDR3 is 13 residues long. Per the germline V gene, CDR1 is SGHTA and CDR2 is FQGNSA. Trimming shortened V by 2 bases and J by 4 bases, and 8 bases separated the two germline ends. CDR3 DNA: TGTGCCAGCAGCTTAAACCCCCGCACTGAAGCTTTCTTT. Translated, it gives CASSLNPRTEAFF.

V is TRBV3-1 and J is TRBJ2-2; D gene ambiguous. The germline V gene encodes CDR1 LGHDT and CDR2 YNNKEL (reference sequence). Trimming shortened V by 5 bases and J by 5 bases, and 12 bases separated the two germline ends. The CDR3 has 14 amino acids. Written as DNA, the CDR3 is TGTGCCAGCAGCTCAACGCCTGGTACCGGGGAGCTGTTTTTT. Protein sequence: CASSSTPGTGELFF.

The chain joins TRBV3-1 to TRBJ2-7; D unresolved. Trimming stripped 0 bases from V and 3 bases from J, with 9 bases between. The CDR3 spans 14 residues. The germline gives CDR1 LGHDT, CDR2 YNNKEL (reference sequence). CDR3 coding DNA: TGTGCCAGCAGCCAAGATCTGGCAGGCTACGAGCAGTACTTC. It encodes CASSQDLAGYEQYF.

This clonotype was counted between two and nine times. V usage is TRBV18 and J usage is TRBJ2-7, with D perhaps given as TRBD1 or TRBD2 (5 bases each). The CDR3 runs to 14 residues. Trimming took off 2 bases at V and 12 bases at J, with 20 bases between the two ends. Per germline, CDR1 KGHSH and CDR2 LQKENI. The CDR3 loop is CASSPGSNGTWRYF. The DNA for the CDR3 is TGTGCCAGCTCACCAGGCAGCAATGGGACCTGGCGGTACTTC.

In this sample, this clonotype turned up a few times. V is TRBV20-1 and J is TRBJ1-5; no clear D. Germline CDR1 and CDR2: DFQATT and SNEGSKA (reference sequence). Trimming removed 3 bases at V and 2 bases at J, with 8 bases between. The CDR3 has 13 amino acids. CDR3 sequence (DNA): TGCAGTGCTAGTATAGGTGGCAATCAGCCCCAGCATTTT. Translation: CSASIGGNQPQHF.

There are a few counts of this clonotype. CDR3: CASSRAEVYADTQYF. The CDR3 coding sequence is TGTGCCAGCAGCCGCGCCGAGGTGTACGCAGATACGCAGTATTTT. This sequence joins TRBV7-8 and TRBJ2-3; D call uncertain. Germline values: CDR1 SGHVS, CDR2 FQNEAQ. Trimming removed 5 bases from V and 4 bases from J, with 16 bases in between. This CDR3 spans 15 amino acids. Full variable domain (missing parts from reference TRBV7-8 and TRBJ2-3): GAGVSQSPRYKVAKRGQDVALRCDPISGHVSLFWYQQALGQGPEFLTYFQNEAQLDKSGLPSDRFFAERPEGSVSTLKIQRTQQEDSAVYLCASSRAEVYADTQYFGPGTRLTVL.

The chain recombines TRBV7-9 with TRBJ1-1; D gene uncertain. V was clipped by 6 bases and J by 6 bases, with 11 bases between them. The germline V gene has CDR1 SEHNR and CDR2 FQNEAQ (reference sequence). The CDR3 consists of 12 residues. CDR3: CASRTLDAEAFF. In DNA form, the CDR3 reads TGTGCCAGCAGGACTCTCGACGCTGAAGCTTTCTTT.

This clonotype turned up a few times. V gene TRBV12-3 or TRBV12-4 combines with J gene TRBJ2-5, with D perhaps matching TRBD1 or TRBD2 (5 bases each). The CDR3 has 14 residues. V was shortened by 5 bases and J by 7 bases, with 17 bases between the two germline ends. The CDR3 is CASSRGRGLGTQYF. CDR3 bases: TGTGCCAGCAGTAGGGGACGGGGATTAGGGACCCAGTACTTC.

V gene TRBV11-3 combines with J gene TRBJ2-1; unclear D gene. V was trimmed by 4 bases and J by 3 bases, leaving 7 bases between them. In germline, CDR1 is SGHNT, CDR2 YENEEA. There are 13 residues in the CDR3. CDR3 region: CASSSTDYNEQFF. The CDR3 bases are TGTGCCAGCAGCTCGACGGACTACAATGAGCAGTTCTTC.

The chain carries TRBV25-1 and TRBJ2-2; D may correspond to TRBD1 or TRBD2 (5 bases each). From germline, CDR1 is MGHDK and CDR2 SYGVNS. V lost 3 bases, J lost 8 bases, and 16 bases lay in between. This CDR3 contains 15 residues. In nucleotides, the CDR3 is TGTGCCAGCAGTGATCGGGGACCGTGGCCTGGGGAGCTGTTTTTT. It specifies CASSDRGPWPGELFF.

This clonotype occurred a few times. This chain joins TRBV7-9 and TRBJ1-2; 9 bases agree with TRBD1. After removal of 0 bases from V and 2 bases from J, the junction contained 4 bases not matched to a gene. The CDR3 spans 16 residues. From germline, CDR1 is SEHNR and CDR2 FQNEAQ (reference sequence). The DNA for the CDR3 is TGTGCCAGCAGCTTAGCGGGAACAGGGGGCAACTATGGCTACACCTTC. Its protein product is CASSLAGTGGNYGYTF.

This clonotype was counted between two and nine times. The CDR3 does not end in the conserved phenylalanine or tryptophan, so this is likely a read error. The DNA is omitted, as the CDR3 cannot be located on it reliably, and the CDR3 follows TCRdb's listing. This chain connects TRBV5-1 to TRBJ1-6; the D call TRBD1 from the table was never checked on the DNA. Germline V gene sequence: CDR1 SGHRS, CDR2 YFSETQ. The CDR3 has 9 amino acids, counting both end residues. The CDR3 is CASSYGGQS.

This chain connects TRBV30 to TRBJ2-5; D ambiguous. The CDR3 is made up of 15 amino acids. Germline values: CDR1 GTSNPN, CDR2 SVGIG (reference sequence). V lost 0 bases and J lost 9, with 20 bases in between. CDR3 sequence: CAWSVERSGRRAQYF. DNA of the CDR3: TGTGCCTGGAGTGTAGAGAGGTCCGGCCGTAGGGCCCAGTACTTC.

The chain uses TRBV10-3 and TRBJ2-5; D possibly matches TRBD1 or TRBD2 (5 bases each). V lost 4 bases to trimming and J lost 2 bases, with 8 bases between them. The CDR3 runs to 13 residues. Germline V gene sequence: CDR1 ENHRY, CDR2 SYGVKD. The CDR3 DNA is TGTGCCATCAGTGCGGGGCGGCAAGAGACCCAGTACTTC. Residues: CAISAGRQETQYF.

This clonotype showed up just a few times. V and J are TRBV5-5 and TRBJ1-2; D is ambiguous. The CDR3 runs to 14 residues. Germline values: CDR1 SGHKS, CDR2 YYEKEE (reference sequence). Trimming took off 6 bases at V and 4 bases at J, with 16 bases between the two ends. CDR3 DNA sequence: TGTGCCAGCACCCCCGGTACGGCAGGCTATGGCTACACCTTC. This translates into CASTPGTAGYGYTF.

This clonotype was picked up many times. This sequence joins TRBV5-4 and TRBJ2-7, with 7 bases fitting TRBD1. With 1 base clipped from V and 5 bases from J, the junction kept 6 bases outside the gene matches. CDR1 and CDR2 from the germline V gene are SGHNT and YYREEE (reference sequence). The CDR3 spans 14 residues. The CDR3 region is CASSLTGVRNEQYF. Here the CDR3 DNA reads TGTGCCAGCAGCTTGACAGGGGTTCGGAACGAGCAGTACTTC.

A few counts support this clonotype. The chain links TRBV7-2 to TRBJ2-3, with 9 bases aligning to TRBD1. This CDR3 has 18 amino acids. Trimming cost V 5 bases and J 6 bases; bases outside gene matches: 18. The V gene's germline CDR1 is SGHTA and CDR2 FQGNSA. The chain's CDR3 is CASSPNRLGQGQSDTQYF. In DNA form, the CDR3 reads TGTGCCAGCAGCCCTAACCGGTTAGGACAGGGGCAGTCTGATACGCAGTATTTT.

This clonotype was recorded only once. The chain couples TRBV7-9 to TRBJ2-4; TRBD1 is a possible D gene (5 bases). The CDR3 has 20 residues. V lost 0 bases to trimming and J lost 7 bases, with 28 bases between them. From germline, CDR1 is SEHNR and CDR2 FQNEAQ (reference sequence). CDR3 sequence (DNA): TGTGCCAGCAGCTTAGCAGCCCCGGGCTCAGGGCATAGCAGGCGGAACATTCAGTACTTC. The encoded protein is CASSLAAPGSGHSRRNIQYF.

This clonotype came up a few times. The chain joins TRBV7-9 to TRBJ2-7; a weak D match, TRBD2 (6 bases). In germline, CDR1 is SEHNR, CDR2 FQNEAQ (reference sequence). The CDR3 spans 17 residues. V lost 7 bases to trimming and J lost 0 bases, with 22 bases between them. Written as DNA, the CDR3 is TGTGCCAGCACCCTGCGGGGTAAGGACACTTTCTCCTACGAGCAGTACTTC. It specifies CASTLRGKDTFSYEQYF.